Listed here are 14 T cell receptor beta chains from one sample, sequenced in a study of blood T cell repertoires in COVID-19. TCRdb's copy holds only in-frame clones and misses some; the assay was immunoSEQ multiplex PCR. The sample gives 200,000 or so clones, approximately 85% of which show up once; 9.5% to 12% is in the top ten. What was sequenced was peripheral blood. These receptors all come from a human donor with active or convalescent COVID-19. The donor label of this sample is uncertain.

The rearrangement links TRBV19 to TRBJ2-3; D may be TRBD2 (6 bases). The germline V gene encodes CDR1 LNHDA and CDR2 SQIVND (reference sequence). The CDR3 consists of 14 residues. With 1 base removed from V and 9 bases from J, the gap between germline ends came to 14 bases. The CDR3 coding sequence is TGTGCCAGTAGTATAGGCAGACTCCGGGGGACGCAGTATTTT. Translating it yields CASSIGRLRGTQYF.

The chain has TRBV12-3 or TRBV12-4 and TRBJ1-2; 7 bases are a match to TRBD1. J lost 8 bases, V lost 8 bases, and 11 bases had no gene match. The CDR3 is made up of 13 amino acids. This CDR3 reads CASLAGTELGYTF. CDR3 nucleotides: TGTGCCAGCCTCGCCGGGACAGAGTTAGGCTACACCTTC.

V is TRBV9 and J is TRBJ2-3, with TRBD2 as a possible D gene (6 bases). CDR3 length: 15 amino acids. V was cut by 0 bases and J by 4 bases, with 12 bases left in between. CDR1 and CDR2 (germline): SGDLS, YYNGEE. Here the CDR3 reads CASSVAGVQPDTQYF. Written as DNA, the CDR3 is TGTGCCAGCAGCGTAGCGGGAGTCCAACCAGATACGCAGTATTTT.

The J gene is TRBJ2-3, the V gene TRBV9; no reliable D call. In germline, CDR1 is SGDLS, CDR2 YYNGEE. Between the trimmed V and J ends, which lost 0 bases and 0 bases, there was a span of 2 bases. The CDR3 sequence is 13 residues long. CDR3 in amino acids: CASSVASTDTQYF. CDR3 nucleotides: TGTGCCAGCAGCGTAGCTAGCACAGATACGCAGTATTTT.

This clone was detected only once. CDR3 in amino acids: CASSPLGGTSGSSTDTQYF. The CDR3 nucleotides read TGCGCCAGCAGCCCCCTAGGGGGGACTAGCGGTTCTAGCACAGATACGCAGTATTTT. The rearrangement joins TRBV5-1 to TRBJ2-3; 11 bases are shared with TRBD2. The trim removed 4 bases at V and 0 bases at J, leaving 13 bases unmatched. The CDR3 is 19 residues long. Germline V CDR1 and CDR2: SGHRS, YFSETQ.

The V gene is TRBV13, the J gene TRBJ2-3; the D is unclear. Germline CDR1 reads PRHDT; CDR2 reads FYEKMQ (reference sequence). V was trimmed by 5 bases and J by 0 bases, leaving 12 bases between them. This CDR3 has 15 amino acids. The CDR3 spells CASSIDTSSTDTQYF. CDR3 in DNA: TGTGCCAGCAGCATAGATACTTCTAGCACAGATACGCAGTATTTT.

The gene calls are TRBV25-1 and TRBJ1-1; tentative D call: TRBD1 (6 bases). The ends were cut back, 9 bases at V and 8 bases at J, with 13 bases in the middle. CDR1 and CDR2 from the germline V gene are MGHDK and SYGVNS. The CDR3 is 11 amino acids. CDR3 coding DNA: TGTGCCAGTAGGGGGGGGAGGGAAGCTTTCTTT. As protein: CASRGGREAFF.

This sequence joins TRBV6-5 and TRBJ2-7; TRBD2 might be the D (6 bases). The germline V gene encodes CDR1 MNHEY and CDR2 SVGAGI. The CDR3 consists of 13 residues. The V gene lost 8 bases and the J gene lost 6 bases, with 17 bases spanning the gap. CDR3 in DNA: TGTGCCAGCTGCGGCGGGCTAGCGCTCGAGCAGTACTTC. Translated: CASCGGLALEQYF.

This clone was counted between two and nine times. The rearrangement joins TRBV30 to TRBJ2-2; no definite D call. The CDR3 is 12 residues long. V shed 6 bases and J shed 2 bases, with 7 bases lying between them. CDR1 GTSNPN and CDR2 SVGIG come from the germline V gene (reference sequence). The CDR3 sequence is CACVSNTGELFF. The CDR3, as DNA: TGTGCCTGCGTCAGTAACACCGGGGAGCTGTTTTTT.

V and J are TRBV12-5 and TRBJ1-5, with 8 bases lining up with TRBD1. CDR1 is LGHNT and CDR2 is FRNRAP in the germline V gene. This CDR3 spans 16 amino acids. With V trimmed by 3 bases and J by 1 base, 5 bases remained unmatched. The CDR3 is CASGFGTGASNQPQHF. In nucleotides, the CDR3 is TGTGCTAGTGGTTTCGGGACAGGCGCAAGCAATCAGCCCCAGCATTTT.

CDR3 region: CASSFSGNGRNEQFF. DNA of the CDR3: TGTGCCAGCAGCTTTAGCGGGAATGGTAGGAATGAGCAGTTCTTC. V and J are TRBV7-9 and TRBJ2-1; 8 positions agree with TRBD2. The CDR3 has 15 amino acids. The germline V gene has CDR1 SEHNR and CDR2 FQNEAQ (reference sequence). Unmatched junction bases numbered 8, after V lost 3 bases and J lost 7 bases.

This chain joins TRBV2 and TRBJ2-1; the match to TRBD2 covers 8 bases. The CDR3 has 14 amino acids. CDR1 and CDR2 from the germline V gene are SNHLY and FYNNEI. The ends lost 5 bases at V and 7 bases at J; junction bases unmatched: 7. In DNA, the CDR3 is TGTGCCAGCAGTCTTCAGCGGGAGTTTAATGAGCAGTTCTTC. This codes for CASSLQREFNEQFF.

The chain combines TRBV5-1 with TRBJ2-5; 13 nucleotides line up with TRBD2. The CDR3 length is 16 residues. Trimming took 0 bases from V and 4 from J; bases not matched to a gene: 3. Germline values: CDR1 SGHRS, CDR2 YFSETQ. The CDR3 loop is CASSLGTSGSTETQYF. The CDR3 DNA reads TGCGCCAGCAGCTTGGGGACTAGCGGGAGTACAGAGACCCAGTACTTC. The full variable domain, completed using reference TRBV5-1 and TRBJ2-5, is KAGVTQTPRYLIKTRGQQVTLSCSPISGHRSVSWYQQTPGQGLQFLFEYFSETQRNKGNFPGRFSGRQFSNSRSEMNVSTLELGDSALYLCASSLGTSGSTETQYFGPGTRLLVL.

The V call is TRBV6-4, the J call TRBJ2-2, with TRBD2 matching 9 bases. The length of the CDR3 is 16 residues. With V trimmed by 7 bases and J by 2 bases, 8 bases remained unmatched. CDR1 MRHNA and CDR2 SNTAGT come from the germline V gene. CDR3 loop: CASTRIAGDNTGELFF. The CDR3 nucleotides read TGTGCCAGCACCCGTATAGCGGGAGACAACACCGGGGAGCTGTTTTTT.